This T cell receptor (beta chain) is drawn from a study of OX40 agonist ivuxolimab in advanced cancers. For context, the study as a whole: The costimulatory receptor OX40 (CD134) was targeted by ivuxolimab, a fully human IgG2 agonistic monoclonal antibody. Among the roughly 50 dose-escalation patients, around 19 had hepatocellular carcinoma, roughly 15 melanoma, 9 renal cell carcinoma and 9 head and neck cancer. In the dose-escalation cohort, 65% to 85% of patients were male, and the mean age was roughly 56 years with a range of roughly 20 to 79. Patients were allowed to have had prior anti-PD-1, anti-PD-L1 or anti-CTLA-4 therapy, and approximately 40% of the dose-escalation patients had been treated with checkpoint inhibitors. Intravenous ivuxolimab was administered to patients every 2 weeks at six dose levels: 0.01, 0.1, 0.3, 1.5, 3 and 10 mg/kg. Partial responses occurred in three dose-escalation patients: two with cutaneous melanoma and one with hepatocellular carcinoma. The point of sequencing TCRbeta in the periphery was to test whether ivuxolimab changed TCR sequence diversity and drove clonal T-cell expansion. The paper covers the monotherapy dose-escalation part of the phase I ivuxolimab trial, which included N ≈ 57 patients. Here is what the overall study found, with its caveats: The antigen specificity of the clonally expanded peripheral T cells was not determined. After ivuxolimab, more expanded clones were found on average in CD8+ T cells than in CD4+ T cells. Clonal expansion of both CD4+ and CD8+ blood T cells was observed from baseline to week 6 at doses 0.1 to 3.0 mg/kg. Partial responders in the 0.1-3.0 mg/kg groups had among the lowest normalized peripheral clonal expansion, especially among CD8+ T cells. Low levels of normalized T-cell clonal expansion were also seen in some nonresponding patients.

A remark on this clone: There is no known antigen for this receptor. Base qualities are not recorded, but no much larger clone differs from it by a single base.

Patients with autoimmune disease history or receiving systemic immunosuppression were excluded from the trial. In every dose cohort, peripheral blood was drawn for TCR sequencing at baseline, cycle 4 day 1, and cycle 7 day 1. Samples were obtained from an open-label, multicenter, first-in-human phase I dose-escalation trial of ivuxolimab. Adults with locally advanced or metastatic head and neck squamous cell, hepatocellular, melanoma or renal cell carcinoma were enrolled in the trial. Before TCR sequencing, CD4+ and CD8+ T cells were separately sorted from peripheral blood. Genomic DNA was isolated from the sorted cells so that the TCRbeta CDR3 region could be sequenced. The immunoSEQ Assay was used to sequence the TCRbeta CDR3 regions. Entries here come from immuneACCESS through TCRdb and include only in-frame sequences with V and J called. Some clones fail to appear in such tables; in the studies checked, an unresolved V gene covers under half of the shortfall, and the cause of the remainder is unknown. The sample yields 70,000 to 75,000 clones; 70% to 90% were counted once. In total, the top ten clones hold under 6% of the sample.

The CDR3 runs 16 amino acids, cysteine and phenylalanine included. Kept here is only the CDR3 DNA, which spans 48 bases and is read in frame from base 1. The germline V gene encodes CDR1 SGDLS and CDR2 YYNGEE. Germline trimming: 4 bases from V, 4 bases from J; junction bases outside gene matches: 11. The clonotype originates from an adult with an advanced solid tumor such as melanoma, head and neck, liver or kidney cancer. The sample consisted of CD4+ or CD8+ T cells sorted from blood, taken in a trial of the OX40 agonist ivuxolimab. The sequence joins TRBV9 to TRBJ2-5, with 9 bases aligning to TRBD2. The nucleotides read TGTGCCAGCAGCTTCGGGGGTAGCGGGAGAGCAGAGACCCAGTACTTC. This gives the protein CASSFGGSGRAETQYF.